Listed below are T cell receptor beta chains from one sample, sequenced in a study of blood T cells in healthy people across ages. MiXCR was run by TCRdb on the 5' RACE reads, yielding one entry per CDR3 protein. Of more than 1 million distinct CDR3 sequences detected, 45% appear once; the ten largest clones hold 15% to 20%. Sequencing was carried out using blood. Source of these receptors: a woman aged 60-75 years in good health. CDR3s include the opening cysteine and the closing phenylalanine or tryptophan. The D gene is left open where the match is weak. Not all rows give a size; the values are once, few, many and, for expanded clones, a class.

J: TRBJ2-7; V: TRBV20-1; size: few; D: TRBD2; CDR3: CSAREAGDVTRQYF; DNA: TGCAGTGCTAGGGAGGCGGGAGACGTTACGAGGCAGTACTTC
J: TRBJ2-3; V: TRBV5-1; size: -; D: -; CDR3: CASSLNLGGSDTQYF; DNA: TGCGCCAGCAGCTTAAATCTTGGGGGATCAGATACGCAGTATTTT
J: TRBJ2-5; V: TRBV6-5; size: -; D: -; CDR3: CASSYLRDKKETQYF; DNA: TGTGCCAGCAGTTACCTCCGGGACAAAAAGGAGACCCAGTACTTC
J: TRBJ1-2; V: TRBV12-5; size: -; D: TRBD1; CDR3: CASGLVPDREYGYTF; DNA: TGTGCTAGTGGTTTAGTACCAGACAGGGAGTATGGCTACACCTTC
J: TRBJ2-1; V: TRBV6-2/TRBV6-3; size: few; D: -; CDR3: CASSYSLRGPYNEQFF; DNA: TGTGCCAGCAGTTACTCCTTGCGGGGCCCATACAATGAGCAGTTCTTC
J: TRBJ1-6; V: TRBV27; size: -; D: -; CDR3: CASSFQGNSPLHF; DNA: TGTGCCAGCAGTTTTCAGGGGAATTCACCCCTCCACTTT
J: TRBJ2-1; V: TRBV20-1; size: -; D: -; CDR3: CSARGPGSYNEQFF; DNA: TGCAGTGCTAGGGGGCCGGGCTCCTACAATGAGCAGTTCTTC
J: TRBJ2-7; V: TRBV20-1; size: -; D: -; CDR3: CSATEAGSYYKQYF; DNA: TGCAGTGCTACGGAGGCAGGCTCCTACTACAAGCAGTACTTC
J: TRBJ2-1; V: TRBV5-1; size: -; D: -; CDR3: CASGPLAISYNEQFF; DNA: TGCGCCAGCGGACCACTTGCGATCTCCTACAATGAGCAGTTCTTC
J: TRBJ2-7; V: TRBV20-1; size: few; D: TRBD2; CDR3: CSARTSGGEQYF; DNA: TGCAGTGCTAGGACTAGCGGCGGCGAGCAGTACTTC
J: TRBJ2-3; V: TRBV10-3; size: -; D: -; CDR3: CAISQTVSTDTQYF; DNA: TGTGCCATCAGCCAGACAGTAAGCACAGATACGCAGTATTTT
J: TRBJ2-1; V: TRBV5-1; size: -; D: TRBD1; CDR3: CASRPTGGRDNEQFF; DNA: TGCGCCAGCAGACCGACAGGGGGCCGAGACAATGAGCAGTTCTTC
J: TRBJ1-1; V: TRBV10-3; size: -; D: TRBD1; CDR3: CATRATGKNTEAFF; DNA: TGTGCCACCCGAGCGACAGGGAAGAACACTGAAGCTTTCTTT
J: TRBJ2-4; V: TRBV11-2; size: -; D: TRBD1; CDR3: CASSLVAPASRGSKNIQYF; DNA: TGTGCCAGCAGCTTAGTAGCGCCCGCCTCCAGGGGGTCCAAAAACATTCAGTACTTC
J: TRBJ2-7; V: TRBV11-2; size: -; D: -; CDR3: CASSFRNMVYEQYF; DNA: TGTGCCAGCAGCTTCCGCAATATGGTTTACGAGCAGTACTTC
J: TRBJ2-3; V: TRBV7-9; size: -; D: -; CDR3: CASNPPQVTRDTQYF; DNA: TGTGCCAGCAACCCACCCCAAGTGACAAGAGATACGCAGTATTTT
J: TRBJ2-3; V: TRBV7-8; size: -; D: -; CDR3: CASTLEPPSAPSTDTQYF; DNA: TGTGCCAGCACCCTAGAACCGCCCAGCGCACCTAGCACAGATACGCAGTATTTT
J: TRBJ2-1; V: TRBV29-1; size: once; D: -; CDR3: CSVTARSPRLYNEQFF; DNA: TGCAGCGTTACTGCCCGGAGCCCACGCTTATACAATGAGCAGTTCTTC
J: TRBJ2-5; V: TRBV7-3; size: -; D: -; CDR3: CASSLNRKETQYF; DNA: TGTGCCAGCAGCTTAAACCGCAAAGAGACCCAGTACTTC
J: TRBJ1-5; V: TRBV21-1; size: -; D: -; CDR3: CASSIQGTNSNQPQHF; DNA: TGTGCCAGCAGCATACAGGGGACCAATAGCAATCAGCCCCAGCATTTT
J: TRBJ1-5; V: TRBV5-6; size: -; D: TRBD1; CDR3: CASSLQGQGVQPQHF; DNA: TGTGCCAGCAGCTTACAGGGGCAAGGGGTACAGCCCCAGCATTTT
J: TRBJ2-1; V: TRBV28; size: -; D: TRBD1; CDR3: CASIQTGTGAVNEQFF; DNA: TGTGCCAGCATACAAACCGGGACAGGGGCTGTCAATGAGCAGTTCTTC
J: TRBJ2-5; V: TRBV6-5; size: few; D: TRBD2; CDR3: CASSYAPSGTSGRYQETQYF; DNA: TGTGCCAGCAGTTACGCCCCCTCCGGGACTTCCGGGAGGTACCAAGAGACCCAGTACTTC
J: TRBJ2-3; V: TRBV20-1; size: few; D: TRBD2; CDR3: CSAKAGGRSTDTQYF; DNA: TGCAGTGCTAAGGCTGGCGGGAGGTCTACTGATACGCAGTATTTT
J: TRBJ2-7; V: TRBV24-1; size: -; D: -; CDR3: CATSDSGTYEQYF; DNA: TGTGCCACCAGTGACTCCGGGACCTACGAGCAGTACTTC
J: TRBJ2-5; V: TRBV2; size: -; D: TRBD1; CDR3: CASTPDRGQETQYF; DNA: TGTGCCAGCACCCCGGACAGGGGACAAGAGACCCAGTACTTC
J: TRBJ2-4; V: TRBV7-6; size: -; D: -; CDR3: CASSPGGENIQYF; DNA: TGTGCCAGCAGCCCAGGCGGGGAAAACATTCAGTACTTC
J: TRBJ2-1; V: TRBV2; size: -; D: -; CDR3: CASLRTGTRYNEQFF; DNA: TGTGCCAGCCTGAGGACCGGGACTCGATACAATGAGCAGTTCTTC